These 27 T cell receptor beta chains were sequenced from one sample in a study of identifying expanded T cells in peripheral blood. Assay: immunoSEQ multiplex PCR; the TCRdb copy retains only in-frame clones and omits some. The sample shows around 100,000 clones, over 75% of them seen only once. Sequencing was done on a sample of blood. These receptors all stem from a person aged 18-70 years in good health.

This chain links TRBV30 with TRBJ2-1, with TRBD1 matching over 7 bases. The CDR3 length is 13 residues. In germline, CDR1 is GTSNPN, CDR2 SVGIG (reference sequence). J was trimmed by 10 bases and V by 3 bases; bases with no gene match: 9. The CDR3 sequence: CAWSARQGGEQFF. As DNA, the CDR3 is TGTGCCTGGAGCGCAAGACAGGGCGGGGAGCAGTTCTTC.

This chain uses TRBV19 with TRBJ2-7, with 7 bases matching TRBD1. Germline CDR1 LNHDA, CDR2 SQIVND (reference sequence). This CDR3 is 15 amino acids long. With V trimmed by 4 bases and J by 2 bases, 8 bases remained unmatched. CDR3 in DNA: TGTGCCAGTAGTAAACAGGGGACCCCACCCTACGAGCAGTACTTC. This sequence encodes CASSKQGTPPYEQYF.

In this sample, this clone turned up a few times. In DNA, the CDR3 is TGTGCCAGTAGACAACAGGGGGCCCCCTCCTACGAGCAGTACTTC. Amino acid sequence: CASRQQGAPSYEQYF. V and J are TRBV19 and TRBJ2-7; TRBD1 matches 9 bases. The ends lost 6 bases at V and 0 bases at J; junction bases unmatched: 6. Per germline, CDR1 LNHDA and CDR2 SQIVND (reference sequence). This CDR3 has 15 residues.

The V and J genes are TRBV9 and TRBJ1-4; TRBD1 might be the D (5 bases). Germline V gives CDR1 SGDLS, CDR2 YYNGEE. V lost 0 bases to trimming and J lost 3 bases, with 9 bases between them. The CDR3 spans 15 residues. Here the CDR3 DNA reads TGTGCCAGCAGCGTAGCTGGGGGGGCTAATGAAAAACTGTTTTTT. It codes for CASSVAGGANEKLFF.

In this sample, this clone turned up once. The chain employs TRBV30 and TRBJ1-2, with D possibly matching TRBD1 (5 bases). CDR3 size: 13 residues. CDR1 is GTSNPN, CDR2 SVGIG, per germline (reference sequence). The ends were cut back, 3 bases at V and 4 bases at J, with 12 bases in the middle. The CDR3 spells CAWSARVPYGYTF. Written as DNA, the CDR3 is TGTGCCTGGAGCGCCAGGGTACCCTATGGCTACACCTTC.

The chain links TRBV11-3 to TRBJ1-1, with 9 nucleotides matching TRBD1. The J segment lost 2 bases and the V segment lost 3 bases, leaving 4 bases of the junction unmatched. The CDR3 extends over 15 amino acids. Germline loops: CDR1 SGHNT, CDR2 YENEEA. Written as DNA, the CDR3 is TGTGCCAGCAGCTTCTGGACAGGGGCTAACACTGAAGCTTTCTTT. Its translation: CASSFWTGANTEAFF.

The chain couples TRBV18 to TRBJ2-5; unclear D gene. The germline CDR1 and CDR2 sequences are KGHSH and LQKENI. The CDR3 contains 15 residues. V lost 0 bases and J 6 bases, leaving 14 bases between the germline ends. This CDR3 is CASSPPENLVKTQYF. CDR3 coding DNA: TGTGCCAGCTCACCACCGGAGAATCTCGTAAAGACCCAGTACTTC.

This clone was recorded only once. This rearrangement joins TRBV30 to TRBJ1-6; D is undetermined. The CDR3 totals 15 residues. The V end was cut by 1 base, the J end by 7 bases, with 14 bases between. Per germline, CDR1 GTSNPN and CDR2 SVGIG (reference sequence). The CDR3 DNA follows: TGTGCCTGGAGTGCTTGGTTAGGTGGAAATTCACCCCTCCACTTT. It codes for CAWSAWLGGNSPLHF.

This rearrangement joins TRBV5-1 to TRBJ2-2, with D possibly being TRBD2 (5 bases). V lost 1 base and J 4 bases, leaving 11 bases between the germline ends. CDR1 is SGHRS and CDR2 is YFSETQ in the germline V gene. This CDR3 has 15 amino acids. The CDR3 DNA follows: TGCGCCAGCAGCTTGCAGAAAGGGAGCACCGGGGAGCTGTTTTTT. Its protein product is CASSLQKGSTGELFF. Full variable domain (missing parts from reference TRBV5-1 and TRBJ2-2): KAGVTQTPRYLIKTRGQQVTLSCSPISGHRSVSWYQQTPGQGLQFLFEYFSETQRNKGNFPGRFSGRQFSNSRSEMNVSTLELGDSALYLCASSLQKGSTGELFFGEGSRLTVL.

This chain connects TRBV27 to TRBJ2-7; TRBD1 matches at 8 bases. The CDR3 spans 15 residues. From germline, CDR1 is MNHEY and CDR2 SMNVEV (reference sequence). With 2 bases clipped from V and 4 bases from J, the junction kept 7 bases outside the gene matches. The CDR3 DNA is TGTGCCAGCAGTTTAAGGACAGGGAGAGGATACGAGCAGTACTTC. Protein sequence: CASSLRTGRGYEQYF.

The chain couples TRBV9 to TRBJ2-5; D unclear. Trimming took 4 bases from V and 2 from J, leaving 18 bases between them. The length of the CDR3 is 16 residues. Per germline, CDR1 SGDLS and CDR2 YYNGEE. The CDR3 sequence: CASSPWTPSPQETQYF. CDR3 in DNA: TGTGCCAGCAGCCCATGGACCCCTTCTCCACAAGAGACCCAGTACTTC.

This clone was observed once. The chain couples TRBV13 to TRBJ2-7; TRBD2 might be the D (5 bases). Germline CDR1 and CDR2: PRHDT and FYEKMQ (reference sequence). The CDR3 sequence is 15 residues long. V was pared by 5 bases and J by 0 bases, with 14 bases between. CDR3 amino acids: CASSRRTGSSYEQYF. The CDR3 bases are TGTGCCAGCAGCCGTCGGACGGGGAGCTCCTACGAGCAGTACTTC.

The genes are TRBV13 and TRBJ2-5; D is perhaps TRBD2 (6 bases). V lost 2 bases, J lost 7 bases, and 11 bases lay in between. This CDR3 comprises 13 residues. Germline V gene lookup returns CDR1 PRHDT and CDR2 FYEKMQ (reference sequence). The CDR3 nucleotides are TGTGCCAGCAGCTTACGGGGGTTGGGGACCCAGTACTTC. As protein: CASSLRGLGTQYF. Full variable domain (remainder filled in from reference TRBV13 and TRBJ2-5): AAGVIQSPRHLIKEKRETATLKCYPIPRHDTVYWYQQGPGQDPQFLISFYEKMQSDKGSIPDRFSAQQFSDYHSELNMSSLELGDSALYFCASSLRGLGTQYFGPGTRLLVL.

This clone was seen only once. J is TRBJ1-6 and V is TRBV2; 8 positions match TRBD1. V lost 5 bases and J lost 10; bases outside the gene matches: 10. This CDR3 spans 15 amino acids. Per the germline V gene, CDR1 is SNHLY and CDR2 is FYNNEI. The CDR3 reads CASSLQGERGSPLHF. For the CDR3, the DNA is TGTGCCAGCAGTCTACAGGGGGAAAGAGGATCACCCCTCCACTTT.

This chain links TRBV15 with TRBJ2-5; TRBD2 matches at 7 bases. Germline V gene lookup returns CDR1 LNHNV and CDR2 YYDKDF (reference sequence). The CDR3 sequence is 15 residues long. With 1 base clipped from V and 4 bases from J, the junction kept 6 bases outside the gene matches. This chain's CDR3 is CATSRGGEGGETQYF. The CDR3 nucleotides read TGTGCCACCAGCAGAGGGGGGGAGGGTGGAGAGACCCAGTACTTC.

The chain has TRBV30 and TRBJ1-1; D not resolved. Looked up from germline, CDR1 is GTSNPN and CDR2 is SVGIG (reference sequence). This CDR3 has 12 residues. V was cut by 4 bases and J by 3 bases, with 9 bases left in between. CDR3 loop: CAWNPGDTEAFF. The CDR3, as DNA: TGTGCCTGGAACCCTGGGGACACTGAAGCTTTCTTT.

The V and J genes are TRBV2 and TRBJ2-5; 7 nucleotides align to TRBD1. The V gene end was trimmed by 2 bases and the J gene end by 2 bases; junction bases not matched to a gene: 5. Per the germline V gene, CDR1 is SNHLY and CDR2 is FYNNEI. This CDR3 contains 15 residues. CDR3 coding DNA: TGTGCCAGCAGTGAATATCGCAGGGGGCAAGAGACCCAGTACTTC. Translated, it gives CASSEYRRGQETQYF.

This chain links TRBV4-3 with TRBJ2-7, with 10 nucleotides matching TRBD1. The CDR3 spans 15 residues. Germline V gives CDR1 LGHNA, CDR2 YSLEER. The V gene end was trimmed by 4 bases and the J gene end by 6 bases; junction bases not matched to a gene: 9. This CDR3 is CASSPGQGRAGEQYF. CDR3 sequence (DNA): TGCGCCAGCAGCCCGGGACAGGGGAGAGCGGGCGAGCAGTACTTC.

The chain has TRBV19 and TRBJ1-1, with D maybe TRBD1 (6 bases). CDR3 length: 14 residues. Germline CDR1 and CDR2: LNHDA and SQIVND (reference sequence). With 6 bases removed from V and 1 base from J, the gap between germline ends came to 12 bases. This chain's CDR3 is CASRTRTENTEAFF. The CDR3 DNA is TGTGCCAGTAGGACAAGGACAGAGAACACTGAAGCTTTCTTT.

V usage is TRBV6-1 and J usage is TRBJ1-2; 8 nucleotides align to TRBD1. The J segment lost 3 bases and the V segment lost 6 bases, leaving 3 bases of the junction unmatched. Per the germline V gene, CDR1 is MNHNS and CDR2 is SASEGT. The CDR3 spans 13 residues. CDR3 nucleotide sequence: TGTGCCAGCAGACCACAGGGGGACTATGGCTACACCTTC. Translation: CASRPQGDYGYTF.

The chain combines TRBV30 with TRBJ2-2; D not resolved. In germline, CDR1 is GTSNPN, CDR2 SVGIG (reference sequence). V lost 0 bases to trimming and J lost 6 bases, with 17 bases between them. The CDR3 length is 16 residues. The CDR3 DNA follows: TGTGCCTGGAGTGTATTTCGGGTTAAACCCGCCGGGGAGCTGTTTTTT. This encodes CAWSVFRVKPAGELFF. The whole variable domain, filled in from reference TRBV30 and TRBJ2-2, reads SQTIHQWPATLVQPVGSPLSLECTVEGTSNPNLYWYRQAAGRGLQLLFYSVGIGQISSEVPQNLSASRPQDRQFILSSKKLLLSDSGFYLCAWSVFRVKPAGELFFGEGSRLTVL.

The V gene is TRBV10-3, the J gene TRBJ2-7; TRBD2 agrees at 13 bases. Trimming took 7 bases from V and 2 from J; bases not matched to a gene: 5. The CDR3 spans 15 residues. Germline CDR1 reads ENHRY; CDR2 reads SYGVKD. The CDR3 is CAITTSGGPTYEQYF. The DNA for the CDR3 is TGTGCCATCACGACTAGCGGGGGGCCAACCTACGAGCAGTACTTC.

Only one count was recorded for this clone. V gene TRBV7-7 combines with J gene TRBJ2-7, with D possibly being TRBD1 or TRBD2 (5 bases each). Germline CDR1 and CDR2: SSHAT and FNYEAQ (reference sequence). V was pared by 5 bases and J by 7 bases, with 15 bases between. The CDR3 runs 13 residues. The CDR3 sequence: CASSGVGDGEQYF. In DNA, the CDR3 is TGTGCCAGCAGCGGTGTCGGGGACGGGGAGCAGTACTTC.

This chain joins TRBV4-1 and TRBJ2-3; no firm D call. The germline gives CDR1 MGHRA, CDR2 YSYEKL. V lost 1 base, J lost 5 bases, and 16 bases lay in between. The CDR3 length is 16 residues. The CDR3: CASSQGPISYGDTQYF. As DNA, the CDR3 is TGCGCCAGCAGCCAAGGTCCAATATCCTACGGAGATACGCAGTATTTT.

CDR3 protein: CASSREVGTGNEKLFF. CDR3 DNA sequence: TGCGCCAGCAGCCGTGAAGTCGGGACAGGGAATGAAAAACTGTTTTTT. The V call is TRBV4-1, the J call TRBJ1-4, with 9 bases identical to TRBD1. V lost 4 bases, J lost 5 bases, and 8 bases stayed unmatched. CDR3 length: 16 amino acids. CDR1 and CDR2 (germline): MGHRA, YSYEKL.

CDR3 DNA sequence: TGTGCCAGCACCATATTAGTTTTCGGTAACTATGGCTACACCTTC. Translated: CASTILVFGNYGYTF. V usage is TRBV7-2 and J usage is TRBJ1-2; D ambiguous. The CDR3 contains 15 residues. Per germline, CDR1 SGHTA and CDR2 FQGNSA. V was cut by 7 bases and J by 1 base, with 16 bases left in between.

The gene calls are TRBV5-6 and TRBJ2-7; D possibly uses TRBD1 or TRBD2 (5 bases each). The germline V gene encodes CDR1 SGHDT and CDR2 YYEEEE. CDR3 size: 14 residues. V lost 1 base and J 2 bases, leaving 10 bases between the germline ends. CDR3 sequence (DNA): TGTGCCAGCAGCTTGACCGGGGCCACCTACGAGCAGTACTTC. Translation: CASSLTGATYEQYF.